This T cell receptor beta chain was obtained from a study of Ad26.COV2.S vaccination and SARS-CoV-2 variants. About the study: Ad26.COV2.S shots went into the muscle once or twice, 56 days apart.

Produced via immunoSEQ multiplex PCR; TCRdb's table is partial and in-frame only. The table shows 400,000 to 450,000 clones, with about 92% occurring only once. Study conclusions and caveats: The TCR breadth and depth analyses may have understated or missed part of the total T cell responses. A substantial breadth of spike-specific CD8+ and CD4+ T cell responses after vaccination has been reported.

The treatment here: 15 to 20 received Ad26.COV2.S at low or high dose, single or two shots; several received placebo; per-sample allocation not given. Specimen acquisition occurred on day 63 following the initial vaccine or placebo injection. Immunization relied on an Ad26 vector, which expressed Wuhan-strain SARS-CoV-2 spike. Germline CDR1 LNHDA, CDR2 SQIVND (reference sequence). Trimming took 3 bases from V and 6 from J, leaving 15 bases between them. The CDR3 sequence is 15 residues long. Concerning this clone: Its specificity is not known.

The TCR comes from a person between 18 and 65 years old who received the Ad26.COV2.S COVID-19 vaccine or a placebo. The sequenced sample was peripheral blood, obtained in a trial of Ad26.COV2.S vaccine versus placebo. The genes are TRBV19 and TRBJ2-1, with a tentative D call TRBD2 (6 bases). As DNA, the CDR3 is TGTGCCAGTAGTATCCGACTAGAAGGAGGCAATGAGCAGTTCTTC. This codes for CASSIRLEGGNEQFF.